The T cell receptor (beta chain) under discussion was sequenced for a study of CD8 T cells in ankylosing spondylitis. This clonotype was counted ten times or more. The antigen is not known. With 0 bases removed from V and 1 base from J, the gap between germline ends came to 1 base. CDR3 length: 13 residues. Germline values: CDR1 SGHRS, CDR2 YFSETQ. Using quantitative 5'-RACE with molecular barcodes, the authors made TCR beta libraries. MiXCR, run by TCRdb on the 5' RACE reads, gives a single entry per CDR3 protein. In the table there are 100,000 to 150,000 distinct CDR3 sequences, roughly 11% of which are singletons. Study-level results: Past research had described some motif variants in reactive arthritis synovial fluid and blood. In ankylosing spondylitis blood, a motif of roughly 8 highly homologous TCR beta variants appeared characteristic. In peripheral blood, disease-linked CD8+ clones occurred at relatively low frequencies.

Sequencing was done on a sample of blood, either unsorted or a sorted T cell fraction (not recorded which). The clonotype originates from a female donor with ankylosing spondylitis or in good health (not recorded which). The V and J genes are TRBV5-1 and TRBJ2-2, with no clear D. The CDR3 is CASSLGNTGELFF. CDR3 nucleotide sequence: TGCGCCAGCAGCTTGGGGAACACCGGGGAGCTGTTTTTT.